The present T cell receptor beta chain was sequenced within a study of T cells after yellow fever vaccination. Ten or more counts support this clonotype. Germline values: CDR1 SNHLY, CDR2 FYNNEI. With 2 bases clipped from V and 0 bases from J, the junction kept 4 bases outside the gene matches. The CDR3 spans 15 residues. Via MiXCR, TCRdb re-called the 5' RACE reads, giving one row per CDR3 protein. The sample has 350,000 or so distinct CDR3 sequences; less than 9.5% are singletons. The receptor comes from a young man who received the YFV17D yellow fever vaccine. Here the sequenced sample was PBMCs, taken around 45 days after the first yellow fever vaccination. This rearrangement joins TRBV2 to TRBJ2-7; TRBD2 agrees at 7 bases. Here the CDR3 DNA reads TGTGCCAGCAGTGAATGGGGGGGGAGCTCCTACGAGCAGTACTTC. This encodes CASSEWGGSSYEQYF.